This is a list of T cell receptor beta chains from one sample in a study of CD8 T cells in Susac syndrome. TCRdb re-analysed the immunoSEQ multiplex PCR reads in MiXCR, keeping a single row per CDR3 protein. Of roughly 150,000 distinct CDR3 sequences listed, approximately 93% are singletons. Sequenced input: CD4+ T cells from PBMCs. The source of these receptors is a human donor with multiple sclerosis. Both conserved end residues are part of each CDR3. The order of the fields is D gene, V gene, clone size, J gene, CDR3 DNA, CDR3 protein. The D gene is left open where the match is weak. Some rows have no size entry. The others give once, few or many, or a class for an expanded clone.

d_gene: -
v_gene: TRBV29-1
abundance: -
j_gene: TRBJ1-2
CDR3nt: TGCAGCGTTCCGTACGGCGGCTACACCTTC
CDR3aa: CSVPYGGYTF

d_gene: -
v_gene: TRBV7-9
abundance: -
j_gene: TRBJ2-2
CDR3nt: TGTGCCAGCAGCCCGTGGGGGAACACCGGGGAGCTGTTTTTT
CDR3aa: CASSPWGNTGELFF

d_gene: -
v_gene: TRBV6-5
abundance: -
j_gene: TRBJ2-1
CDR3nt: TGTGCCAGCAGTTTTTGGGGTAATGAGCAGTTCTTC
CDR3aa: CASSFWGNEQFF

d_gene: -
v_gene: TRBV20-1
abundance: -
j_gene: TRBJ1-4
CDR3nt: TGCAGTGCGAGCGAAACAACAGGTTATAATGAAAAACTGTTTTTT
CDR3aa: CSASETTGYNEKLFF

d_gene: TRBD2
v_gene: TRBV10-3
abundance: -
j_gene: TRBJ2-5
CDR3nt: TGTGCCATCAGAGATAGCGGGAGCCAAGAGACCCAGTACTTC
CDR3aa: CAIRDSGSQETQYF

d_gene: -
v_gene: TRBV27
abundance: -
j_gene: TRBJ1-1
CDR3nt: TGTGCCAGCAGTTTATCCCTATTGGGGGAAGCTTTCTTT
CDR3aa: CASSLSLLGEAFF

d_gene: TRBD1
v_gene: TRBV12-3/TRBV12-4
abundance: once
j_gene: TRBJ1-2
CDR3nt: TGTGCCAGCAGTGTGGACAGGGGTTACGGCTACACCTTC
CDR3aa: CASSVDRGYGYTF

d_gene: -
v_gene: TRBV19
abundance: -
j_gene: TRBJ2-4
CDR3nt: TGTGCCAGCAGGGGATTTGACATTCAGTACTTC
CDR3aa: CASRGFDIQYF

d_gene: TRBD2
v_gene: TRBV23-1
abundance: once
j_gene: TRBJ2-5
CDR3nt: TGCGCCAGCCCCCTCGGGCTAGCGGGCTACGACCAAGAGACCCAGTACTTC
CDR3aa: CASPLGLAGYDQETQYF

d_gene: TRBD1
v_gene: TRBV20-1
abundance: -
j_gene: TRBJ2-2
CDR3nt: TGCAGTGCTAGAGGGGACAGGGGGGACGGGGAGCTGTTTTTT
CDR3aa: CSARGDRGDGELFF

d_gene: -
v_gene: TRBV5-1
abundance: once
j_gene: TRBJ2-4
CDR3nt: TGCGCCAGCAGCTTGAATCCGGGGAGGAACAAAAACATTCAGTACTTC
CDR3aa: CASSLNPGRNKNIQYF

d_gene: -
v_gene: TRBV7-6
abundance: -
j_gene: TRBJ2-2
CDR3nt: TGTGCCAGCAGCACAGACGCCGGGGAGCTGTTTTTT
CDR3aa: CASSTDAGELFF

d_gene: TRBD2
v_gene: TRBV20-1
abundance: -
j_gene: TRBJ2-7
CDR3nt: TGCAGGGCTCCCGGGACTAGAAATTCCTACGAGCAGTACTTC
CDR3aa: CRAPGTRNSYEQYF

d_gene: -
v_gene: TRBV20-1
abundance: -
j_gene: TRBJ1-5
CDR3nt: TGCAGTGCTAGTCGAGGGGGAAATCAGCCCCAGCATTTT
CDR3aa: CSASRGGNQPQHF

d_gene: TRBD1
v_gene: TRBV7-9
abundance: -
j_gene: TRBJ1-4
CDR3nt: TGTGCCAGCAGCAAAGGACAGGGAGTCGAAGAAAAACTGTTTTTT
CDR3aa: CASSKGQGVEEKLFF

d_gene: TRBD1
v_gene: TRBV7-2
abundance: -
j_gene: TRBJ1-5
CDR3nt: TGTGCCAGCAGCCCCGAAGGGGGCAACAATCAGCCCCAGCATTTT
CDR3aa: CASSPEGGNNQPQHF

d_gene: TRBD1
v_gene: TRBV29-1
abundance: -
j_gene: TRBJ2-1
CDR3nt: TGCAGCGCCCTACAGGGGCTAAACAATGACGGGCAGTTCTTC
CDR3aa: CSALQGLNNDGQFF

d_gene: TRBD1
v_gene: TRBV18
abundance: -
j_gene: TRBJ2-1
CDR3nt: TGTGCCAGCTCACTCTCGACAGGGATCTACAATGAGCAGTTCTTC
CDR3aa: CASSLSTGIYNEQFF

d_gene: -
v_gene: TRBV4-3
abundance: -
j_gene: TRBJ2-3
CDR3nt: TGCGCCAGCAGCCCGGAACTACAGGGCACAGATACGCAGTATTTT
CDR3aa: CASSPELQGTDTQYF

d_gene: -
v_gene: TRBV12-3/TRBV12-4
abundance: -
j_gene: TRBJ1-2
CDR3nt: TGTGCCAGCAGTTTTCAAGCAGGGTCGTCTGGCTACACCTTC
CDR3aa: CASSFQAGSSGYTF

d_gene: -
v_gene: TRBV5-6
abundance: -
j_gene: TRBJ2-2
CDR3nt: TGTGCCAGCAGCTTCGGCAGGCTGAACACCGGGGAGCTGTTTTTT
CDR3aa: CASSFGRLNTGELFF

d_gene: TRBD1
v_gene: TRBV12-5
abundance: -
j_gene: TRBJ2-5
CDR3nt: TGTGCTAGTGGTTTTACAGGGACAGCAGAGACCCAGTACTTC
CDR3aa: CASGFTGTAETQYF

d_gene: -
v_gene: TRBV12-3/TRBV12-4
abundance: -
j_gene: TRBJ1-2
CDR3nt: TGTGCCAGCAGTCCCTCCCAGAGGAACTATGGCTACACCTTC
CDR3aa: CASSPSQRNYGYTF

d_gene: -
v_gene: TRBV5-4
abundance: -
j_gene: TRBJ1-1
CDR3nt: TGTGCCAGCACCTCAAGGTTGAACACTGAAGCTTTCTTT
CDR3aa: CASTSRLNTEAFF

d_gene: -
v_gene: TRBV9
abundance: few
j_gene: TRBJ2-4
CDR3nt: TGTGCCAGCAGCAGCGGACTAGCCAAAAACATTCAGTACTTC
CDR3aa: CASSSGLAKNIQYF

d_gene: TRBD2
v_gene: TRBV4-2
abundance: -
j_gene: TRBJ2-7
CDR3nt: TGTGCCAGCAGCCTGAGGACTAGCCCGAACTACGAGCAGTACTTC
CDR3aa: CASSLRTSPNYEQYF

d_gene: TRBD1
v_gene: TRBV29-1
abundance: -
j_gene: TRBJ2-3
CDR3nt: TGCAGCGTTGACGGACAGGGGGCACAAGATACGCAGTATTTT
CDR3aa: CSVDGQGAQDTQYF

d_gene: -
v_gene: TRBV7-2
abundance: -
j_gene: TRBJ1-4
CDR3nt: TGTGCCAGCAGCTTGACTTTCGGTGAAAATCTGTTTTTT
CDR3aa: CASSLTFGENLFF

d_gene: -
v_gene: TRBV9
abundance: once
j_gene: TRBJ2-7
CDR3nt: TGTGCCAGCAGCGTAGGGCAGCACTCCTACGAGCAGTACTTC
CDR3aa: CASSVGQHSYEQYF

d_gene: -
v_gene: TRBV9
abundance: -
j_gene: TRBJ2-2
CDR3nt: TGTGCCAGCAGCGCCGTCTCGGCCGGGGAGCTGTTTTTT
CDR3aa: CASSAVSAGELFF

d_gene: -
v_gene: TRBV19
abundance: -
j_gene: TRBJ1-5
CDR3nt: TGTGCCAGTAGTGAAGGGGAACAGCCCCAGCATTTT
CDR3aa: CASSEGEQPQHF

d_gene: -
v_gene: TRBV30
abundance: -
j_gene: TRBJ2-4
CDR3nt: TGTGCCTGGAAGGGCCCCGACAAAAACATTCAGTACTTC
CDR3aa: CAWKGPDKNIQYF

d_gene: -
v_gene: TRBV19
abundance: few
j_gene: TRBJ2-6
CDR3nt: TGTGCCAGTCGCTGGTCTGGGGCCAACGTCCTGACTTTC
CDR3aa: CASRWSGANVLTF

d_gene: TRBD1
v_gene: TRBV4-3
abundance: -
j_gene: TRBJ1-1
CDR3nt: TGCGCCAGCAGCCCTAGACAGGGATTCACTGAAGCTTTCTTT
CDR3aa: CASSPRQGFTEAFF

d_gene: -
v_gene: TRBV18
abundance: -
j_gene: TRBJ2-3
CDR3nt: TGTGCCAGCTCACCAGGGGGGAATACGCAGTATTTT
CDR3aa: CASSPGGNTQYF

d_gene: -
v_gene: TRBV20-1
abundance: -
j_gene: TRBJ2-7
CDR3nt: TGCAGTGCTAGAGACACCGGGACCTACGAGCAGTACTTC
CDR3aa: CSARDTGTYEQYF

d_gene: -
v_gene: TRBV5-1
abundance: -
j_gene: TRBJ2-5
CDR3nt: TGCGCCAGCAGGCGAGCGACAAGACGGATCCAAGAGACCCAGTACTTC
CDR3aa: CASRRATRRIQETQYF

d_gene: -
v_gene: TRBV20-1
abundance: -
j_gene: TRBJ2-1
CDR3nt: TGCAGTGCTAGAGTCCTGAGTGGCCCGACTACTTACAATGAGCAGTTCTTC
CDR3aa: CSARVLSGPTTYNEQFF

d_gene: -
v_gene: TRBV3-1
abundance: -
j_gene: TRBJ2-5
CDR3nt: TGTGCCAGCAGGGGCGACAGCCAAGAGACCCAGTACTTC
CDR3aa: CASRGDSQETQYF

d_gene: TRBD1
v_gene: TRBV18
abundance: -
j_gene: TRBJ2-3
CDR3nt: TGTGCCAGCTCACCCGGGACAGGGGTTGCAGATACGCAGTATTTT
CDR3aa: CASSPGTGVADTQYF

d_gene: -
v_gene: TRBV7-9
abundance: -
j_gene: TRBJ1-1
CDR3nt: TGTGCCAGCAGCCCCCGGGCGCTGAGGGACACTGAAGCTTTCTTT
CDR3aa: CASSPRALRDTEAFF

d_gene: TRBD2
v_gene: TRBV20-1
abundance: -
j_gene: TRBJ2-3
CDR3nt: TGCAGTCGCCTCGGGGGGGCTACAGATACGCAGTATTTT
CDR3aa: CSRLGGATDTQYF

d_gene: -
v_gene: TRBV29-1
abundance: -
j_gene: TRBJ2-7
CDR3nt: TGCAGCGTTGAAGGGGATGAGGGCTACGAGCAGTACTTC
CDR3aa: CSVEGDEGYEQYF

d_gene: TRBD1
v_gene: TRBV6-5
abundance: -
j_gene: TRBJ1-2
CDR3nt: TGTGCCAGCAGTCTACCGGTAGGGACAGGGAAAAACTATGGCTACACCTTC
CDR3aa: CASSLPVGTGKNYGYTF

d_gene: -
v_gene: TRBV30
abundance: -
j_gene: TRBJ2-6
CDR3nt: TGTGCCTGGAGTGGGGGGGTGTTCTCTGGGGCCAACGTCCTGACTTTC
CDR3aa: CAWSGGVFSGANVLTF

d_gene: -
v_gene: TRBV20-1
abundance: -
j_gene: TRBJ2-3
CDR3nt: TGCAGTGCTAGAGACTACGGGAGCACCACCACAGATACGCAGTATTTT
CDR3aa: CSARDYGSTTTDTQYF

d_gene: TRBD2
v_gene: TRBV9
abundance: once
j_gene: TRBJ2-1
CDR3nt: TGTGCCAGCAGCCAGAGGGGGACTAGCGGCAACAATGAGCAGTTCTTC
CDR3aa: CASSQRGTSGNNEQFF

d_gene: -
v_gene: TRBV20-1
abundance: -
j_gene: TRBJ1-5
CDR3nt: TGCAGTGCCCCTGGGCCCAATCAGCCCCAGCATTTT
CDR3aa: CSAPGPNQPQHF

d_gene: TRBD1
v_gene: TRBV29-1
abundance: -
j_gene: TRBJ2-7
CDR3nt: TGCAGCGTCGTACCTACCGACAGGGCAGTGTACGAGCAGTACTTC
CDR3aa: CSVVPTDRAVYEQYF

d_gene: -
v_gene: TRBV7-9
abundance: -
j_gene: TRBJ1-3
CDR3nt: TGTGCCAGCAGCCGTGACTCTGGAAACACCATATATTTT
CDR3aa: CASSRDSGNTIYF

d_gene: -
v_gene: TRBV3-1
abundance: -
j_gene: TRBJ1-1
CDR3nt: TGTGCCAGCAGCCTCAGTCCCACCTATGAAGCTTTCTTT
CDR3aa: CASSLSPTYEAFF

d_gene: -
v_gene: TRBV3-1
abundance: -
j_gene: TRBJ2-7
CDR3nt: TGTGCCAGCAGCTCGCAGATTACCTACGAGCAGTACTTC
CDR3aa: CASSSQITYEQYF